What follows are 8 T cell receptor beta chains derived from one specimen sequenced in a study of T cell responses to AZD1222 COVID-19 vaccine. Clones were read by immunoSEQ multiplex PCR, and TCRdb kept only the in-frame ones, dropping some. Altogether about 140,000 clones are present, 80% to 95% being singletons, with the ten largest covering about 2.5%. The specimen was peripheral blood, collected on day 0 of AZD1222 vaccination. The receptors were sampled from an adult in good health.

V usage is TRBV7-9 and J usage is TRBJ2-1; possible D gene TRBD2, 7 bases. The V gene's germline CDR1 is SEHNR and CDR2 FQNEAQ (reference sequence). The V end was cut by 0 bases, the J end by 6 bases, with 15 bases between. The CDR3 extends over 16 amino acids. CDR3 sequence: CASSLAGGLISNEQFF. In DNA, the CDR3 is TGTGCCAGCAGCTTAGCCGGGGGGCTGATTAGCAATGAGCAGTTCTTC. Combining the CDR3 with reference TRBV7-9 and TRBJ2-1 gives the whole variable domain DTGVSQNPRHKITKRGQNVTFRCDPISEHNRLYWYRQTLGQGPEFLTYFQNEAQLEKSRLLSDRFSAERPKGSFSTLEIQRTEQGDSAMYLCASSLAGGLISNEQFFGPGTRLTVL.

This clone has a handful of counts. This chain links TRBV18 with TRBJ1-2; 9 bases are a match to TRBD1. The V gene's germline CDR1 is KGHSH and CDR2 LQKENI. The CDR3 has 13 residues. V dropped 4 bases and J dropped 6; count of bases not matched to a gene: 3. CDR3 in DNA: TGTGCCAGCTCACGGGGACAGGGCGATGGCTACACCTTC. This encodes CASSRGQGDGYTF.

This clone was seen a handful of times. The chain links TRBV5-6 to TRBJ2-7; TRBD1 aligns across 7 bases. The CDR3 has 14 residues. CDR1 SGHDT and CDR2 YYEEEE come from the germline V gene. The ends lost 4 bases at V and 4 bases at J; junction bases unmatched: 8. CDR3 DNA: TGTGCCAGCAGCCTCGGGACAGTTCCTTACGAGCAGTACTTC. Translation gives CASSLGTVPYEQYF.

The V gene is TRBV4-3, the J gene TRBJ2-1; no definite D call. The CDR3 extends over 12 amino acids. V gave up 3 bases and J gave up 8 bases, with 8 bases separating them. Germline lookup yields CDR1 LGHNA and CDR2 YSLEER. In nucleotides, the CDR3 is TGCGCCAGCAGCCAGGATGACCATGAGCAGTTCTTC. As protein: CASSQDDHEQFF.

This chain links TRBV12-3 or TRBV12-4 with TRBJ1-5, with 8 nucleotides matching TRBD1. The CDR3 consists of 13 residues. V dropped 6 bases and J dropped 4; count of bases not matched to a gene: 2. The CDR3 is CASSWTGNQPQHF. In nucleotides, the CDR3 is TGTGCCAGCAGCTGGACAGGGAATCAGCCCCAGCATTTT.

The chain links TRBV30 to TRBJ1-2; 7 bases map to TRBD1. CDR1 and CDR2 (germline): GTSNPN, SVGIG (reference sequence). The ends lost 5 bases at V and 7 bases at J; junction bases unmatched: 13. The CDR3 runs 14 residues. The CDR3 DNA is TGTGCCTGGGCTCTTTGGGGACAGTCGGCTGGCTACACCTTC. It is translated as CAWALWGQSAGYTF.

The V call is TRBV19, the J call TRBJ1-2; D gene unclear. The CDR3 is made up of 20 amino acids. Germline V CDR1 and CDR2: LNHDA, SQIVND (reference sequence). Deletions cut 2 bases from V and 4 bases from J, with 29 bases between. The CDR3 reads CASSIKGLVGIGALVYGYTF. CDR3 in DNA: TGTGCCAGTAGTATAAAGGGTTTGGTGGGAATCGGAGCACTCGTCTATGGCTACACCTTC.

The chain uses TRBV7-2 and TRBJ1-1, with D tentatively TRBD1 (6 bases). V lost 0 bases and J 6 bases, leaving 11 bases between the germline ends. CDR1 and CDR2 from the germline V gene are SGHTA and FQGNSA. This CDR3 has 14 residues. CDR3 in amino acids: CASSLAAGVSEAFF. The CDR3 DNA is TGTGCCAGCAGCTTAGCGGCAGGGGTGTCTGAAGCTTTCTTT.